This TCR beta chain is drawn from a study of blood T cell repertoires in COVID-19. Study-wide context: The samples span acute and convalescent COVID-19 from the United States, Italy and Spain. T cells, B-cell-depleted T cells, or PBMCs supplied cDNA or gDNA.

This CDR3 contains 15 residues. V lost 0 bases and J 6 bases, leaving 16 bases between the germline ends. Per the germline V gene, CDR1 is GTSNPN and CDR2 is SVGIG (reference sequence). Sequenced by immunoSEQ multiplex PCR; TCRdb stores in-frame clones only, minus some. Here the sample spans 95,000 to 120,000 clones, 85% being singletons. The V call is TRBV30, the J call TRBJ2-3; the D gene is possibly TRBD1 (5 bases). Input material: peripheral blood. The TCR comes from a human donor in a cohort sampled during active COVID-19. The CDR3 protein is CAWSVHPQGRDTQYF. CDR3 bases: TGTGCCTGGAGTGTACATCCCCAGGGAAGGGATACGCAGTATTTT.